Shown below are 28 T cell receptor beta chains from a single sample sequenced in a study of blood T cell repertoires in COVID-19. Produced via immunoSEQ multiplex PCR; TCRdb's table is partial and in-frame only. The table lists hundreds of thousands of clones, around 80% of them singletons. The sample comprised peripheral blood. Source of these receptors: a woman aged 80 or older with active or convalescent COVID-19.

This chain uses TRBV2 with TRBJ2-3; 9 positions match TRBD2. Germline V lookup: CDR1 SNHLY, CDR2 FYNNEI. Trimming removed 7 bases from V and 4 bases from J; junction bases left unmatched: 6. The CDR3 is 14 amino acids. CDR3 nucleotide sequence: TGTGCCAGCAAGGATAGCGGGGGCCCAGATACGCAGTATTTT. It codes for CASKDSGGPDTQYF.

The rearrangement uses TRBV4-2 and TRBJ2-1, with a tentative D call TRBD2 (5 bases). This CDR3 is built from 15 residues. In germline, CDR1 is LGHNA, CDR2 YNFKEQ. Trimming stripped 1 base from V and 9 bases from J, with 16 bases between. For the CDR3, the DNA is TGTGCCAGCAGCCAAGGGGAGAGACCCTCGGCTGAGCAGTTCTTC. Translating it yields CASSQGERPSAEQFF.

The V call is TRBV19, the J call TRBJ1-3; tentative D call: TRBD1 (5 bases). CDR3 size: 15 residues. Germline V gives CDR1 LNHDA, CDR2 SQIVND (reference sequence). V lost 5 bases and J 0 bases, leaving 11 bases between the germline ends. The CDR3 here is CASSPPDSSGNTIYF. CDR3 bases: TGTGCCAGTAGTCCGCCAGACAGCTCTGGAAACACCATATATTTT. The complete variable domain, with remaining parts taken from reference TRBV19 and TRBJ1-3, reads DGGITQSPKYLFRKEGQNVTLSCEQNLNHDAMYWYRQDPGQGLRLIYYSQIVNDFQKGDIAEGYSVSREKKESFPLTVTSAQKNPTAFYLCASSPPDSSGNTIYFGEGSWLTVV.

The chain combines TRBV2 with TRBJ1-1; D is possibly TRBD1 (6 bases). The CDR3 runs 14 residues. CDR1 is SNHLY and CDR2 is FYNNEI in the germline V gene. Trimming shortened V by 4 bases and J by 3 bases, and 12 bases separated the two germline ends. Written as DNA, the CDR3 is TGTGCCAGCAGTGTGGGACAAGGGTACACTGAAGCTTTCTTT. Encoded protein: CASSVGQGYTEAFF.

This chain uses TRBV5-1 with TRBJ1-2; the D is unclear. Looked up from germline, CDR1 is SGHRS and CDR2 is YFSETQ. Trimming removed 2 bases from V and 7 bases from J, with 18 bases in between. This CDR3 spans 15 amino acids. CDR3 region: CASSFVGTSGGGYTF. The CDR3 DNA reads TGCGCCAGCAGCTTCGTCGGCACTTCGGGTGGTGGCTACACCTTC.

The rearrangement uses TRBV9 and TRBJ2-3; possible D gene TRBD2, 5 bases. V lost 0 bases and J 2 bases, leaving 7 bases between the germline ends. The CDR3 consists of 14 residues. CDR1 and CDR2 from the germline V gene are SGDLS and YYNGEE. CDR3 amino acids: CASSVGTLTDTQYF. CDR3 nucleotide sequence: TGTGCCAGCAGCGTAGGGACTCTCACAGATACGCAGTATTTT.

The rearrangement links TRBV6-5 to TRBJ2-4, with unresolved D. The V gene lost 8 bases and the J gene lost 1 base, with 15 bases spanning the gap. Germline CDR1 is MNHEY and CDR2 is SVGAGI. The CDR3 has 15 residues. The CDR3 region has the DNA TGTGCCAGCCGAAGAGTTATAGTGGCCAAAAACATTCAGTACTTC. Protein product: CASRRVIVAKNIQYF.

The chain has TRBV9 and TRBJ2-1, with 7 positions matching TRBD2. CDR1 and CDR2 (germline): SGDLS, YYNGEE. Germline trimming cut 4 bases from V and 0 bases from J; bases unmatched to any gene: 10. The length of the CDR3 is 17 residues. The DNA of the CDR3 is TGTGCCAGCAGCCTCACCCCCTCGGGAGGCTCCTACAATGAGCAGTTCTTC. Its protein is CASSLTPSGGSYNEQFF.

This clone was picked up one time. This chain uses TRBV28 with TRBJ2-7; D is ambiguous. CDR1 is MDHEN and CDR2 is SYDVKM in the germline V gene. Trimming stripped 2 bases from V and 3 bases from J, with 8 bases between. The CDR3 spans 13 residues. The CDR3 nucleotides are TGTGCCAGCAGTTTAGACAAAATCTACGAGCAGTACTTC. It translates to CASSLDKIYEQYF.

The chain joins TRBV19 to TRBJ2-7; the match to TRBD2 covers 7 bases. Unmatched junction bases numbered 10, after V lost 4 bases and J lost 4 bases. The CDR3 runs to 15 residues. Germline CDR1 and CDR2: LNHDA and SQIVND (reference sequence). The CDR3 DNA sequence: TGTGCCAGTAGTACCAGTGGGGGGGGAAGTTACGAGCAGTACTTC. Amino acids: CASSTSGGGSYEQYF.

V is TRBV12-3 or TRBV12-4 and J is TRBJ1-4, with D maybe TRBD1 (6 bases). The CDR3 loop spans 13 amino acids. V was cut by 8 bases and J by 2 bases, with 9 bases left in between. DNA of the CDR3: TGTGCCAGCCACAGGGATACTAATGAAAAACTGTTTTTT. This sequence encodes CASHRDTNEKLFF.

The chain carries TRBV29-1 and TRBJ2-7; tentatively, D is TRBD1 (6 bases). CDR1 and CDR2 (germline): SQVTM, ANQGSEA. CDR3 length: 13 amino acids. Trimming took 6 bases from V and 3 from J, leaving 15 bases between them. DNA of the CDR3: TGCAGCGTGGAAAGGACAGAGGGCTACGAGCAGTACTTC. This codes for CSVERTEGYEQYF.

This chain uses TRBV27 with TRBJ1-6; 8 bases align to TRBD1. After removal of 3 bases from V and 7 bases from J, the junction contained 11 bases not matched to a gene. The CDR3 totals 17 residues. Germline V gives CDR1 MNHEY, CDR2 SMNVEV (reference sequence). CDR3 amino acids: CASSFAQGALTNSPLHF. CDR3 bases: TGTGCCAGCAGTTTTGCGCAGGGGGCTCTGACCAATTCACCCCTCCACTTT.

The chain joins TRBV7-2 to TRBJ2-2; the D is unclear. Trimming removed 4 bases from V and 0 bases from J, with 3 bases in between. This CDR3 is built from 13 residues. In germline, CDR1 is SGHTA, CDR2 FQGNSA. As DNA, the CDR3 is TGTGCCAGCAGCTCAGCGAACACCGGGGAGCTGTTTTTT. It specifies CASSSANTGELFF.

The chain couples TRBV7-3 to TRBJ2-7; 8 nucleotides agree with TRBD1. The V gene's germline CDR1 is SGHTA and CDR2 FQGTGA. The V and J ends lost 5 bases and 7 bases, in that order; junction bases with no gene match: 10. The CDR3 consists of 14 residues. Here the CDR3 DNA reads TGTGCCAGCAGCCCCCAGGACAGGGTGGATGAGCAGTACTTC. Its translation: CASSPQDRVDEQYF. The complete variable domain, with remaining parts taken from reference TRBV7-3 and TRBJ2-7, reads GAGVSQTPSNKVTEKGKYVELRCDPISGHTALYWYRQSLGQGPEFLIYFQGTGAADDSGLPNDRFFAVRPEGSVSTLKIQRTERGDSAVYLCASSPQDRVDEQYFGPGTRLTVT.

This sequence joins TRBV11-1 and TRBJ2-1; 9 nucleotides agree with TRBD2. J lost 6 bases, V lost 4 bases, and 7 bases had no gene match. Germline assignment: CDR1 SGHAT and CDR2 FQDESV (reference sequence). The CDR3 sequence is 15 residues long. In nucleotides, the CDR3 is TGTGCCAGCAGCTCTAGCGGGGAGGTGCGCAATGAGCAGTTCTTC. Translated: CASSSSGEVRNEQFF.

This clone has a single count. The CDR3 is CASSSSPPETQYF. The CDR3 DNA follows: TGTGCCAGCAGCTCTAGCCCTCCGGAGACCCAGTACTTC. This sequence joins TRBV7-3 and TRBJ2-5; tentatively, D is TRBD2 (5 bases). CDR1 SGHTA and CDR2 FQGTGA come from the germline V gene. This CDR3 contains 13 residues. The V end was cut by 4 bases, the J end by 5 bases, with 11 bases between.

This chain connects TRBV7-2 to TRBJ1-1, with TRBD1 identical over 7 bases. The V gene end was trimmed by 2 bases and the J gene end by 4 bases; junction bases not matched to a gene: 4. The length of the CDR3 is 14 residues. Germline lookup yields CDR1 SGHTA and CDR2 FQGNSA. As DNA, the CDR3 is TGTGCCAGCAGCTTAAACAGGGGTGTCACTGAAGCTTTCTTT. This gives the protein CASSLNRGVTEAFF.

Turning to this clone: The sample contains more than one DNA sequence encoding this CDR3. The rearrangement uses TRBV7-9 and TRBJ2-1; 8 bases are shared with TRBD2. The ends lost 2 bases at V and 1 base at J; junction bases unmatched: 4. Germline CDR1 reads SEHNR; CDR2 reads FQNEAQ (reference sequence). The CDR3 length is 16 residues. The CDR3 sequence is CASSLSLAGSYNEQFF. DNA for the CDR3: TGTGCCAGCAGCTTAAGTTTAGCGGGATCCTACAATGAGCAGTTCTTC.

The chain uses TRBV27 and TRBJ2-6, with 8 positions matching TRBD1. Trimming cost V 6 bases and J 4 bases; bases outside gene matches: 20. The germline CDR1 and CDR2 sequences are MNHEY and SMNVEV (reference sequence). The CDR3 extends over 20 amino acids. DNA of the CDR3: TGTGCCAGCAGCTTTGACTCCAGGGGGCGCTTACCTCCCGGGGCCAACGTCCTGACTTTC. Translating gives CASSFDSRGRLPPGANVLTF. Full variable domain (rest looked up from reference TRBV27 and TRBJ2-6): EAQVTQNPRYLITVTGKKLTVTCSQNMNHEYMSWYRQDPGLGLRQIYYSMNVEVTDKGDVPEGYKVSRKEKRNFPLILESPSPNQTSLYFCASSFDSRGRLPPGANVLTFGAGSRLTVL.

This clone was seen only once. The CDR3 loop reads CARSPGGMSELAISQHF. CDR3 nucleotides: TGTGCCAGAAGCCCCGGCGGGATGTCCGAATTAGCAATCAGCCAGCATTTT. J is TRBJ1-5 and V is TRBV5-3; D remains unclear. TRBV5-3 has ORF status, its function being uncertain. The V end was cut by 4 bases, the J end by 12 bases, with 29 bases between. This CDR3 is built from 17 residues.

The chain uses TRBV24-1 and TRBJ1-2, with TRBD1 matching 7 bases. The CDR3 covers 14 residues. After removal of 2 bases from V and 2 bases from J, the junction contained 1 base not matched to a gene. Per the germline V gene, CDR1 is KGHDR and CDR2 is SFDVKD. The CDR3 bases are TGTGCCACCAGTGATTCGACAGGGAACTATGGCTACACCTTC. Translated: CATSDSTGNYGYTF.

V gene TRBV4-2 combines with J gene TRBJ2-3; TRBD2 aligns across 7 bases. V was pared by 0 bases and J by 3 bases, with 12 bases of the junction left unmatched. Germline assignment: CDR1 LGHNA and CDR2 YNFKEQ. This CDR3 is built from 18 residues. In nucleotides, the CDR3 is TGTGCCAGCAGCCAAGATTGGTCGGCGGGAGTAAGAACAGATACGCAGTATTTT. This codes for CASSQDWSAGVRTDTQYF.

This chain links TRBV7-9 with TRBJ2-3; D remains unclear. CDR1 SEHNR and CDR2 FQNEAQ come from the germline V gene (reference sequence). The CDR3 has 13 amino acids. The ends were cut back, 5 bases at V and 3 bases at J, with 9 bases in the middle. This CDR3 is CASSPYPTDTQYF. CDR3 bases: TGTGCCAGCAGCCCCTACCCGACAGATACGCAGTATTTT.

V usage is TRBV7-2 and J usage is TRBJ2-7, with D possibly TRBD2 on 7 matching bases. Germline lookup yields CDR1 SGHTA and CDR2 FQGNSA. The V gene lost 0 bases and the J gene lost 3 bases, with 9 bases spanning the gap. The CDR3 totals 14 residues. CDR3 DNA: TGTGCCAGCAGCTTAGCCGGGGGGCTCTACGAGCAGTACTTC. Translating gives CASSLAGGLYEQYF.

The CDR3 bases are TGTGCCAGCAGCTTAAGCAGCGGGGGGGCAAATGAGCAGTTCTTC. This encodes CASSLSSGGANEQFF. The chain links TRBV7-3 to TRBJ2-1, with 10 positions matching TRBD2. V was clipped by 1 base and J by 7 bases; unmatched bases: 4. This CDR3 is built from 15 residues. Germline lookup yields CDR1 SGHTA and CDR2 FQGTGA.

The chain combines TRBV2 with TRBJ1-5; the D gene is possibly TRBD1 (5 bases). V lost 11 bases to trimming and J lost 3 bases, with 14 bases between them. The CDR3 runs 13 residues. Germline V CDR1 and CDR2: SNHLY, FYNNEI. The CDR3 sequence is CAGGGENNQPQHF. The CDR3 nucleotides read TGTGCCGGCGGGGGGGAGAACAATCAGCCCCAGCATTTT.

The V call is TRBV6-2 or TRBV6-3, the J call TRBJ1-5, with TRBD1 identical over 8 bases. The CDR3 sequence is 14 residues long. In germline, CDR1 is MNHEY, CDR2 SVGEGT. The V segment lost 5 bases and the J segment 4 bases; nucleotides outside the gene matches: 4. The CDR3 region is CASSNRDRNQPQHF. As DNA, the CDR3 is TGTGCCAGCAGTAACCGGGACAGGAATCAGCCCCAGCATTTT.